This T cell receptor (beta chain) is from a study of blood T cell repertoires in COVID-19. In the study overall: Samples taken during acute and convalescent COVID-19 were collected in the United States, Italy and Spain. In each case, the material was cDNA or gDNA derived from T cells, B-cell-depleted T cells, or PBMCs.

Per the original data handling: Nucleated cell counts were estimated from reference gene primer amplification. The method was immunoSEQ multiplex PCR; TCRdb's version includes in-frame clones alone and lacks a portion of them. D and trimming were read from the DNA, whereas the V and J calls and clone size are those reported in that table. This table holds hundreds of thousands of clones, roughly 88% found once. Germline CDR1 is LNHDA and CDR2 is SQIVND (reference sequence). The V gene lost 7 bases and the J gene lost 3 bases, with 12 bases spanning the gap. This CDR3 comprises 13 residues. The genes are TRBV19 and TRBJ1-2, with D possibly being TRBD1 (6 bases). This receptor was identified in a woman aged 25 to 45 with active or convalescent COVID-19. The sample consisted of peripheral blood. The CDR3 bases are TGTGCCAGTACCCCCAGGGGTTACTATGGCTACACCTTC. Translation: CASTPRGYYGYTF.